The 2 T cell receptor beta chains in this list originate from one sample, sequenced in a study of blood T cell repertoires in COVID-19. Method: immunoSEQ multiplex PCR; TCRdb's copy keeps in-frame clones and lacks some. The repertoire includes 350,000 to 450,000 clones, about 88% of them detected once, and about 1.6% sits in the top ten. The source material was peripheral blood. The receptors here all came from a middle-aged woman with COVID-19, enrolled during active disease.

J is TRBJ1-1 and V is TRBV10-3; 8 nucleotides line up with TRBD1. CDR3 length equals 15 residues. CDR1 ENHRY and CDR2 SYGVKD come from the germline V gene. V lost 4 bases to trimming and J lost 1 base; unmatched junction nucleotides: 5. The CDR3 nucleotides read TGTGCCATCAGTGCTACAGGGGGTAAGAACACTGAAGCTTTCTTT. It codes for CAISATGGKNTEAFF.

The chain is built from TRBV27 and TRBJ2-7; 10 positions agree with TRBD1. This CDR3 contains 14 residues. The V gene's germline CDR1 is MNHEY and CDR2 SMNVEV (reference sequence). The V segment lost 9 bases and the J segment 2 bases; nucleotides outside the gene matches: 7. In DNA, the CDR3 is TGTGCCAGTCAGGTGGGACAGGGGCCCTACGAGCAGTACTTC. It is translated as CASQVGQGPYEQYF.